This note documents a single TCR beta chain sequence. The identical CDR3 is also encoded by other nucleotide sequences in the sample. The sample comes from a study of shared clonotypes between healthy human individuals. CD4+ cells were split into CD45RA+ naive and CD45RA-negative memory subsets. The table came from immunoSEQ multiplex PCR; TCRdb's copy has only in-frame clones and leaves some out. Seen here are approximately 2,300,000 clones, about 90% observed once, and the top ten hold 0.3% to 0.4%. The sample consisted of naive CD4+ T cells from PBMCs. The subset: CD45RA+ positively selected. This clonotype originated in a man between 18 and 29 years old in good health. Some clones in this sample may be carry-over from other donors' samples.

CDR3 sequence: CASSLLAGGTDTQYF. The DNA of the CDR3 is TGTGCCAGCAGTTTGCTAGCGGGGGGCACAGATACGCAGTATTTT. This chain uses TRBV7-2 with TRBJ2-3; TRBD2 agrees at 10 bases. The CDR3 is 15 residues long. With 6 bases clipped from V and 1 base from J, the junction kept 4 bases outside the gene matches. Per germline, CDR1 SGHTA and CDR2 FQGNSA.